These T cell receptor beta chains were read from a single sample in a study of T cells in Graves' hyperthyroidism and ophthalmopathy. TCRdb ran MiXCR on the multiplex PCR reads and lists one entry per CDR3 protein. The profile shows around 300,000 distinct CDR3 sequences, around a fifth of them singletons. Sequencing was done on a sample of blood. The source is a man in his fifties with Graves' ophthalmopathy. The CDR3 runs from the conserved cysteine through the conserved F or W. The D gene is left open where the match is weak. Only some rows state a clone size, as once, few, many or a class for expanded clones.

clone size	V gene	D gene	J gene	CDR3 DNA	CDR3 protein
many	TRBV28	TRBD1	TRBJ1-5	TGTGCCAGCAGTTTACAGGGGGCTAGCAATCAGCCCCAGCATTTT	CASSLQGASNQPQHF
NA	TRBV2	TRBD1	TRBJ2-7	TGTGCCAGCAGCAGTACAGGGGACGAGCGGTACTTC	CASSSTGDERYF
NA	TRBV7-2	NA	TRBJ2-7	TGTGCCAGCAGCTCGGACAGCGGGTACGAGCAGTACTTC	CASSSDSGYEQYF
NA	TRBV6-1	NA	TRBJ2-5	TGTGCCAGCAGCCGGACACCGTCGGTAGAGACCCAGTACTTC	CASSRTPSVETQYF
NA	TRBV20-1	NA	TRBJ2-7	TGCAGTGCGACCGGGAGCCCCTTCCAGCAGTACTTC	CSATGSPFQQYF
NA	TRBV14	NA	TRBJ2-3	TGTGCCAGCAGCTCCAGCGGATCTAGCACAGATACGCAGTATTTT	CASSSSGSSTDTQYF
few	TRBV6-1	TRBD1	TRBJ1-3	TGTGCCAGCAGTGACTTCCTCGGACAGGTCCCGGACACCATATATTTT	CASSDFLGQVPDTIYF
NA	TRBV5-1	NA	TRBJ2-4	TGCGCCAGCAGAAATTCCGGGACTGCGAAAAACATTCAGTACTTC	CASRNSGTAKNIQYF
few	TRBV19	TRBD1	TRBJ1-1	TGTGCCAGTACTACGACAGGGGACGCAAACACTGAAGCTTTCTTT	CASTTTGDANTEAFF
many	TRBV7-2	NA	TRBJ2-7	TGTGCCAGCAGCTTTCAAGGGGGAGCCTACCCCACCTACGAGCAGTACTTC	CASSFQGGAYPTYEQYF
many	TRBV18	TRBD2	TRBJ2-5	TGTGCCAGCTCACCCGGGACTAGCGGGACTGAGACCCAGTACTTC	CASSPGTSGTETQYF
many	TRBV5-1	NA	TRBJ2-2	TGCGCCAGCAGCCCTCTTACGAACACCGGGGAGCTGTTTTTT	CASSPLTNTGELFF
NA	TRBV6-1	NA	TRBJ2-7	TGTGCCAGCAGGCCCTGGGGGGACCCATACGAGCAGTACTTC	CASRPWGDPYEQYF
few	TRBV7-3	NA	TRBJ2-1	TGTGCCAGCAGCTCCACCGGGCCGTACAATGAGCAGTTCTTC	CASSSTGPYNEQFF
few	TRBV28	NA	TRBJ2-1	TGTGCCAGCAGTTTCCCACAGGATTCGTCAGACAATGAGCAGTTCTTC	CASSFPQDSSDNEQFF
few	TRBV7-9	NA	TRBJ2-7	TGTGCCAGCAGCCGGGAGCAGGGGAGACAGTACTTC	CASSREQGRQYF
many	TRBV10-2	TRBD2	TRBJ2-1	TGCGCCAGTCGGTTGACTAGCGGGATAACCAATGAGCAGTTCTTC	CASRLTSGITNEQFF
NA	TRBV6-1	NA	TRBJ2-3	TGTGCCAGCAGAATGAGGGGAAGCACAGATACGCAGTATTTT	CASRMRGSTDTQYF
many	TRBV4-1	NA	TRBJ2-7	TGCGCCAGCAGCCAAGACAGGGACTTCTACGAGCAGTACTTC	CASSQDRDFYEQYF
NA	TRBV5-1	TRBD1	TRBJ2-7	TGCGCCAGCAGCTTAGGACAGGGACCTTCCTACGAGCAGTACTTC	CASSLGQGPSYEQYF
many	TRBV30	NA	TRBJ1-1	TGTGCCTGGACCGAACAGGGTGAAGCTTTCTTT	CAWTEQGEAFF
NA	TRBV3-1	NA	TRBJ2-7	TGTGCCAGCAGCGAGACCAGGGTCTACGAGCAGTACTTC	CASSETRVYEQYF
many	TRBV6-1	TRBD1	TRBJ2-7	TGTGCCAGCACCCCGGGACAGATTTCTTACGAGCAGTACTTC	CASTPGQISYEQYF
NA	TRBV7-9	NA	TRBJ2-1	TGTGCCAGCAGCCCTAGCGTAGGGGGCTCCTACAATGAGCAGTTCTTC	CASSPSVGGSYNEQFF
NA	TRBV28	NA	TRBJ2-1	TGTGCCAGCAGGGAGGGACAGCTATACACTTCTTACAATGAGCAGTTCTTC	CASREGQLYTSYNEQFF
NA	TRBV7-3	NA	TRBJ2-1	TGTGCCAGCAGCCCTGGGGGGGGACACGGCGATGAGCAGTTCTTC	CASSPGGGHGDEQFF
few	TRBV28	NA	TRBJ2-3	TGTGCCAGCACGCTAAGAGTTTCCACAGATACGCAGTATTTT	CASTLRVSTDTQYF
NA	TRBV10-1	TRBD2	TRBJ2-3	TGCGCCAGCAGTGAGTCGAGGAGCGGGAGGGCCCGAGATACGCAGTATTTT	CASSESRSGRARDTQYF
few	TRBV4-2	TRBD2	TRBJ2-2	TGTGCCAGCAGCCACTCTAATAGCGGGATGAGCATTGGGGAGCTGTTTTTT	CASSHSNSGMSIGELFF
many	TRBV3-1	NA	TRBJ2-1	TGTGCCAGCAGCCAAGTGGTCCGGCAAGGCGAGCAGTTCTTC	CASSQVVRQGEQFF
NA	TRBV9	NA	TRBJ1-4	TGTGCCAGCAGCTCACCGGGACAACCTAATGAAAAACTGTTTTTT	CASSSPGQPNEKLFF